These 17 T cell receptor beta chains originate from one sample sequenced in a study of T cells in women clearing cervical HPV infection listed by TCRdb under 2018. The library relied on the immunoSEQ multiplex PCR assay. TCRdb obtained this table from immuneACCESS and retained in-frame rearrangements with V and J assigned. These tables miss some clones; where compared with another copy, unresolved V genes account for less than half of the shortfall, and the remainder is unexplained. The sample's own table lists some 40,000 clones. The biggest ten clones account for 0.95% to 1.5% of the sample. Sequenced material: blood buffy coat. All receptors derive from a woman aged 18 to 75 with a cervical HPV16 infection that either progressed to CIN3+ or cleared (not recorded which).

Concerning this clone itself: The read ends 3 residues before the CDR3 terminus; that terminus is restored from the germline J gene. Other DNA sequences within the sample encode an identical CDR3. The rearrangement uses TRBV18 and TRBJ1-2, with TRBD1 matching 9 bases. The V gene end was trimmed by 0 bases and the J gene end by 5 bases; junction bases not matched to a gene: 1. The CDR3 has 14 amino acids. Germline V gene sequence: CDR1 KGHSH, CDR2 LQKENI. CDR3 residues: CASSPPGTGYGYTF. The DNA read from the CDR3 is TGTGCCAGCTCACCACCCGGGACAGGGTATGGC. The full variable domain, with the rest looked up from reference TRBV18 and TRBJ1-2, is NAGVMQNPRHLVRRRGQEARLRCSPMKGHSHVYWYRQLPEEGLKFMVYLQKENIIDESGMPKERFSAEFPKEGPSILRIQQVVRGDSAAYFCASSPPGTGYGYTFGSGTRLTVV.

Comment on this clone: The CDR3 is cut off 3 residues early in the read; its end comes from the germline J gene. The chain uses TRBV20-1 and TRBJ2-1, with D perhaps matching TRBD2 (6 bases). Germline CDR1 and CDR2: DFQATT and SNEGSKA (reference sequence). This CDR3 is built from 13 residues. V was pared by 2 bases and J by 7 bases, with 12 bases between. The CDR3 loop reads CSARTSWGNEQFF. The DNA read from the CDR3 is TGCAGTGCTAGAACTAGCTGGGGGAATGAG.

The DNA read from the CDR3 is TGTGCCAGTAGTATCAGCGGGAAAAGCACAGATACC. Translation: CASSISGKSTDT. The CDR3, in full, reads CASSISGKSTDTYTF. The genes are TRBV19 and TRBJ1-2; D remains ambiguous. The read gets to within 3 residues of the CDR3 end, and the germline J gene fills in the rest. Germline V CDR1 and CDR2: LNHDA, SQIVND (reference sequence). There are 15 residues in the CDR3.

CDR3 DNA, as far as it was read: TGTGCCATCAGGGCGGGAGTGACGAGGGAGACC. Translating it yields CAIRAGVTRET. The CDR3 reads in full as CAIRAGVTRETQYF. This sequence joins TRBV10-3 and TRBJ2-5; 7 nucleotides align to TRBD2. The read ends 3 residues before the CDR3 terminus; that terminus is restored from the germline J gene. CDR1 is ENHRY and CDR2 is SYGVKD in the germline V gene. Trimming took 6 bases from V and 5 from J; bases not matched to a gene: 9. The CDR3 covers 14 residues.

Turning to this clone: The sequenced fragment ends 3 residues before the CDR3 boundary, so the rest is inferred from the germline J gene. The chain uses TRBV9 and TRBJ1-2, with D maybe TRBD1 (5 bases). The germline gives CDR1 SGDLS, CDR2 YYNGEE. V shed 7 bases and J shed 3 bases, with 7 bases lying between them. This CDR3 spans 11 amino acids. The covered CDR3 bases are TGTGCCAGCTGGGGCCACTATGGC. This translates into CASWGHYG. The whole CDR3 is CASWGHYGYTF.

About this clone itself: The read ends 3 residues early relative to the CDR3; the germline J gene fills the gap. This rearrangement joins TRBV14 to TRBJ1-1; 10 bases match TRBD1. Germline assignment: CDR1 SGHDN and CDR2 FVKESK. CDR3 length equals 18 residues. Losses at the gene ends were 1 base for V and 0 bases for J; bases not matched to a gene: 8. The CDR3 loop is CASSQAVGTGVLNTEAFF. The part of the CDR3 DNA that was read is TGTGCCAGCAGCCAAGCAGTAGGGACAGGGGTTTTGAACACTGAA.

The covered CDR3 bases are TGTGCCAGCAGTGGTCGAGGGACAGGTCTTTTTAGTTCCGCAGAA. Amino acid sequence: CASSGRGTGLFSSAE. The complete CDR3 protein is CASSGRGTGLFSSAEAFF. This chain joins TRBV2 and TRBJ1-1, with TRBD1 identical over 8 bases. Sequencing ends 3 residues short of the CDR3 end; the germline J gene provides the rest. The germline gives CDR1 SNHLY, CDR2 FYNNEI. The CDR3 totals 18 residues.

On this clone itself: The CDR3 extends 3 residues past the end of the read, so its final part is completed from the germline J gene. V is TRBV20-1 and J is TRBJ2-7; the D gene is possibly TRBD2 (6 bases). Per germline, CDR1 DFQATT and CDR2 SNEGSKA (reference sequence). With 5 bases removed from V and 2 bases from J, the gap between germline ends came to 10 bases. The CDR3 is made up of 12 amino acids. The CDR3 bases that were read are TGCAGTGCTCGGGACTTAGCCTACGAG. Protein product: CSARDLAYE. The whole CDR3 protein is CSARDLAYEQYF.

Concerning this clone: The read terminates 3 residues ahead of where the CDR3 ends, so the germline J gene completes it. The chain couples TRBV19 to TRBJ2-3; TRBD2 agrees at 8 bases. Germline V gene sequence: CDR1 LNHDA, CDR2 SQIVND (reference sequence). The CDR3 sequence is 16 residues long. With 7 bases clipped from V and 4 bases from J, the junction kept 13 bases outside the gene matches. The CDR3 region is CASTPLGSGKADTQYF. The part of the CDR3 DNA that was read is TGTGCCAGTACCCCTCTGGGTAGCGGGAAGGCAGATACG.

Details on this clone: The CDR3 end lies 3 residues beyond the end of the read and is filled in from the germline J gene. This sequence joins TRBV9 and TRBJ2-5; perhaps TRBD2 as D (5 bases). The length of the CDR3 is 13 residues. From germline, CDR1 is SGDLS and CDR2 YYNGEE. This CDR3 is CASSVGRAGTQYF. CDR3 bases read: TGTGCCAGCAGCGTAGGAAGGGCGGGTACC.

About this clone: The read ends 3 residues before the CDR3 terminus; that terminus is restored from the germline J gene. This chain connects TRBV5-1 to TRBJ2-2; 14 nucleotides line up with TRBD2. The CDR3 is 17 residues long. The ends lost 4 bases at V and 5 bases at J; junction bases unmatched: 7. Germline V gives CDR1 SGHRS, CDR2 YFSETQ. CDR3 sequence reads: CASSEGLAGVGTGELFF. The DNA read from the CDR3 is TGCGCCAGCAGCGAGGGACTAGCGGGAGTTGGGACCGGGGAG.

In regard to this clone: The read falls 3 residues short of the CDR3 end, and the missing part is taken from the germline J gene. The chain couples TRBV20-1 to TRBJ2-5, with 8 bases that match TRBD2. The CDR3 is made up of 15 amino acids. V shed 1 base and J 5 bases; nucleotides not matched to a gene: 9. CDR1 is DFQATT, CDR2 SNEGSKA, per germline (reference sequence). CDR3 sequence reads: CSARAAGGRRETQYF. The part of the CDR3 DNA that was read is TGCAGTGCTAGAGCGGCGGGAGGAAGGCGGGAGACC.

Turning to this clone: The read stops 3 residues short of the end of the CDR3; the missing end is completed from the germline J gene. This chain connects TRBV7-9 to TRBJ2-3; D gene uncertain. Per germline, CDR1 SEHNR and CDR2 FQNEAQ (reference sequence). This CDR3 region has 14 residues. V was trimmed by 5 bases and J by 1 base, leaving 10 bases between them. CDR3: CASSRQWGTDTQYF. The CDR3 DNA, read in part, is TGTGCCAGCAGCCGACAATGGGGCACAGATACG. Drawing the rest from reference TRBV7-9 and TRBJ2-3, the complete variable domain is DTGVSQNPRHKITKRGQNVTFRCDPISEHNRLYWYRQTLGQGPEFLTYFQNEAQLEKSRLLSDRFSAERPKGSFSTLEIQRTEQGDSAMYLCASSRQWGTDTQYFGPGTRLTVL.

A word on this clone: The read finishes 3 residues shy of the CDR3 end, and the germline J gene is used to complete it. The genes are TRBV7-2 and TRBJ2-1; 7 bases align to TRBD1. Losses at the gene ends were 3 bases for V and 0 bases for J; bases not matched to a gene: 2. The CDR3 is 15 amino acids. CDR1 and CDR2 from the germline V gene are SGHTA and FQGNSA. CDR3 in amino acids: CASSFRGSSYNEQFF. The sequenced part of the CDR3 DNA is TGTGCCAGCAGCTTCAGGGGGAGCTCCTACAATGAG.

For this clone: Read data end 3 residues before the CDR3 end; the end is taken from the germline J gene. The chain couples TRBV19 to TRBJ1-2; a possible D gene is TRBD1 (5 bases). Germline V gene sequence: CDR1 LNHDA, CDR2 SQIVND (reference sequence). CDR3 size: 14 residues. CDR3 DNA (partial): TGTGCCAGTAGTATGGCGGACACGACTTACGAC. Translating it yields CASSMADTTYD. The complete CDR3 sequence is CASSMADTTYDYTF.

For this clone: From the germline J gene comes the end of the CDR3, since the read stops 3 residues before it. This chain joins TRBV7-9 and TRBJ2-1; TRBD2 agrees at 8 bases. The CDR3 spans 14 residues. In germline, CDR1 is SEHNR, CDR2 FQNEAQ (reference sequence). V was pared by 2 bases and J by 8 bases, with 5 bases of the junction left unmatched. The covered CDR3 bases are TGTGCCAGCAGCTTAACTAGCGGAGGCGATGAG. Residues: CASSLTSGGDE. The whole CDR3 sequence is CASSLTSGGDEQFF.

In the case of this clone: With the read ending 3 residues before the CDR3 end, the germline J gene is used to fill in that end. The genes are TRBV7-9 and TRBJ1-2, with TRBD1 identical over 7 bases. Germline V gives CDR1 SEHNR, CDR2 FQNEAQ (reference sequence). This CDR3 has 14 residues. CDR3 sequence: CASSLDRGPYDYTF. The CDR3 DNA, read in part, is TGTGCCAGCAGCTTAGACAGGGGCCCTTACGAC.